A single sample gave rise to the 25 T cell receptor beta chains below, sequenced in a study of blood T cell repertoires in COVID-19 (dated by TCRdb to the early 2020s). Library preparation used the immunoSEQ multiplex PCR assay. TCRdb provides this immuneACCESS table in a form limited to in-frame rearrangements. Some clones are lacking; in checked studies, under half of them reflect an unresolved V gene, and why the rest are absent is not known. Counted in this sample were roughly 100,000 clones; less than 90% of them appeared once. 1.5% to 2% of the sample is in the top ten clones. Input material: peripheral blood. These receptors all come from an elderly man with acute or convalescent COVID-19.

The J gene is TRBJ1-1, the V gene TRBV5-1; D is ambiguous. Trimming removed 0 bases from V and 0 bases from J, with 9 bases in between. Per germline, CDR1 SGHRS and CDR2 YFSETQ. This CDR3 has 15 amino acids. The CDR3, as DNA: TGCGCCAGCAGCTTGGAACAGATCATGAACACTGAAGCTTTCTTT. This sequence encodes CASSLEQIMNTEAFF.

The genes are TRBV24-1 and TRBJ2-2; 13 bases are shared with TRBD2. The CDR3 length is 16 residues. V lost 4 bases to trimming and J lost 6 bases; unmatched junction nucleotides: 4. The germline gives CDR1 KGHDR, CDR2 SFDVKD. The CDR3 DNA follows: TGTGCCACCAGTGAATGGACTAGCGGGAGTGCCGGGGAGCTGTTTTTT. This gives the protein CATSEWTSGSAGELFF.

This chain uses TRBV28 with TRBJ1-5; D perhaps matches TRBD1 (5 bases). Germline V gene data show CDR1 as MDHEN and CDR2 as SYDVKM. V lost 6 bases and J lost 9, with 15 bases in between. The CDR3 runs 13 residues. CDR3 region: CASSPPRGGPQHF. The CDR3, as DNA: TGTGCCAGCAGCCCCCCCCGGGGGGGGCCCCAGCATTTT.

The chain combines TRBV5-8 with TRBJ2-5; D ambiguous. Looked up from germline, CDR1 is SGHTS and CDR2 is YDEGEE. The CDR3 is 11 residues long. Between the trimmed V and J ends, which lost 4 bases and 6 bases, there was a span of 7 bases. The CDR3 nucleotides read TGTGCCAGCAGCCTACTTAAGACCCAGTACTTC. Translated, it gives CASSLLKTQYF.

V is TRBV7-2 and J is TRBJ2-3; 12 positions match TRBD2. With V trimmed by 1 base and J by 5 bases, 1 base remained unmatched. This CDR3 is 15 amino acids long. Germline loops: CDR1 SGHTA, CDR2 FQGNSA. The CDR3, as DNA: TGTGCCAGCAGCTTAGGGACTAGCGGGATAGATACGCAGTATTTT. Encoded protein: CASSLGTSGIDTQYF.

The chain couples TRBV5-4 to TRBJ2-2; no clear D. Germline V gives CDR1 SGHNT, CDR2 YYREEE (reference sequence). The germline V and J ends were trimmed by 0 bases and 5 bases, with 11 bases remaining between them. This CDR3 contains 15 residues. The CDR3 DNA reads TGTGCCAGCAGCTTGGCTAGTAGTAGGACCGGGGAGCTGTTTTTT. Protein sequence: CASSLASSRTGELFF. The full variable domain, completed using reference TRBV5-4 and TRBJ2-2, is ETGVTQSPTHLIKTRGQQVTLRCSSQSGHNTVSWYQQALGQGPQFIFQYYREEENGRGNFPPRFSGLQFPNYSSELNVNALELDDSALYLCASSLASSRTGELFFGEGSRLTVL.

CDR3 amino acids: CASSRGQGNTEAFF. The CDR3 DNA is TGTGCCAGCAGCCGCGGACAGGGGAACACTGAAGCTTTCTTT. The chain carries TRBV11-2 and TRBJ1-1; TRBD1 matches 8 bases. This CDR3 region has 14 residues. V was pared by 5 bases and J by 1 base, with 3 bases of the junction left unmatched. Germline CDR1 reads SGHAT; CDR2 reads FQNNGV. The variable domain in full, completed from reference TRBV11-2 and TRBJ1-1, reads EAGVAQSPRYKIIEKRQSVAFWCNPISGHATLYWYQQILGQGPKLLIQFQNNGVVDDSQLPKDRFSAERLKGVDSTLKIQPAKLEDSAVYLCASSRGQGNTEAFFGQGTRLTVV.

The CDR3 spells CASSSPPGTSGSTDTQYF. CDR3 bases: TGTGCCAGCAGCTCACCCCCCGGGACTAGCGGGAGCACAGATACGCAGTATTTT. V gene TRBV4-2 combines with J gene TRBJ2-3; TRBD2 agrees at 12 bases. Germline-derived CDR1 and CDR2 are LGHNA and YNFKEQ. The CDR3 length is 18 residues. The V and J ends lost 5 bases and 0 bases, in that order; junction bases with no gene match: 9.

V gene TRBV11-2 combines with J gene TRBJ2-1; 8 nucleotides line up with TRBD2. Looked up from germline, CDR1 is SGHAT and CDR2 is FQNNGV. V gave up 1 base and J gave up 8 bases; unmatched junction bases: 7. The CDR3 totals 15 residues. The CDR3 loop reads CASSLAGRARYEQFF. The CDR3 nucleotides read TGTGCCAGCAGCTTAGCCGGGAGGGCCAGGTATGAGCAGTTCTTC.

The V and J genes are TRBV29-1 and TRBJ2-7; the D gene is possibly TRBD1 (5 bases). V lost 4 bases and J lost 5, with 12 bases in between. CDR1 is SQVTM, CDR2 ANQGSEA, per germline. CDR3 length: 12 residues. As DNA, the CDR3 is TGCAGCGTTGGGACACCGCCCAACGAGCAGTACTTC. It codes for CSVGTPPNEQYF.

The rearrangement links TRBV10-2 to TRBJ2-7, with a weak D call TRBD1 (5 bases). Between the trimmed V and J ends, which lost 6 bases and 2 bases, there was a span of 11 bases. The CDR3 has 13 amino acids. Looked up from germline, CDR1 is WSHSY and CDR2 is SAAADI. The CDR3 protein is CASRGHGTYEQYF. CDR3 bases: TGCGCCAGCAGAGGACACGGTACCTACGAGCAGTACTTC.

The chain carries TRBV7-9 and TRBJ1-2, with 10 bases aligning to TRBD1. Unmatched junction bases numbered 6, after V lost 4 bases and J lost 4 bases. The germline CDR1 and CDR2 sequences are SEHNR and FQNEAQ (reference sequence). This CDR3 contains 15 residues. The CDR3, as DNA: TGTGCCAGCAGCTCGACAGGGGGCGCGTCCTATGGCTACACCTTC. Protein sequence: CASSSTGGASYGYTF.

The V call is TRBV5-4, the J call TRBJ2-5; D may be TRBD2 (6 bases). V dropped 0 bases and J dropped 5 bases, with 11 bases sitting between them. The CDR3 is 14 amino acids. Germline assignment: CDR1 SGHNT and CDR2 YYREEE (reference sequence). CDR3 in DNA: TGTGCCAGCAGCTTGGTGGGAGGAAGGGAGACCCAGTACTTC. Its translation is CASSLVGGRETQYF.

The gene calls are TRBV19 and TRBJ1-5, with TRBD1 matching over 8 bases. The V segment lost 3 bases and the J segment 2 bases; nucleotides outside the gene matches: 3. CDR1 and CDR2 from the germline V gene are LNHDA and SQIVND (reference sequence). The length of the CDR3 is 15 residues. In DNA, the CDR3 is TGTGCCAGTAGTATGAAGGACAGGGGCAATCAGCCCCAGCATTTT. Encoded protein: CASSMKDRGNQPQHF.

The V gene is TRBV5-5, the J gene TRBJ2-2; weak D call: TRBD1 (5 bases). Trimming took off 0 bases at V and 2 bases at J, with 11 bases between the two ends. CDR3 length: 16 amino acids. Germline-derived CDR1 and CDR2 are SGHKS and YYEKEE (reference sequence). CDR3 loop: CASSLVPGLNTGELFF. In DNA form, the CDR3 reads TGTGCCAGCAGCTTGGTCCCAGGGTTAAACACCGGGGAGCTGTTTTTT.

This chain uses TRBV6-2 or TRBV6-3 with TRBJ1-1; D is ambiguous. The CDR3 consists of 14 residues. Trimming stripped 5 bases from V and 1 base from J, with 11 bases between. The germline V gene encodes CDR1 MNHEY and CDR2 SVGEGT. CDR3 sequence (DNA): TGTGCCAGCAGTCAGACCCGGGGGAACACTGAAGCTTTCTTT. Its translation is CASSQTRGNTEAFF.

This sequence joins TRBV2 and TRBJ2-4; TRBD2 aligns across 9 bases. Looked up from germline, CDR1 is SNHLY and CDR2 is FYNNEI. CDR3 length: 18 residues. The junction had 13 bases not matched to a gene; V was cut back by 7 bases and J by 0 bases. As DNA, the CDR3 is TGTGCCAGCAAACCTAGCGGGACTATACTCATAGCCAAAAACATTCAGTACTTC. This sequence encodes CASKPSGTILIAKNIQYF.

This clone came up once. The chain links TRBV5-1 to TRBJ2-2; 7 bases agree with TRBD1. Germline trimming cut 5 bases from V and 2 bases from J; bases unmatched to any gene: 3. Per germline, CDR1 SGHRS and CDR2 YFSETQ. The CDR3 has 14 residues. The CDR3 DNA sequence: TGCGCCAGCAGACAGGGGTTCAACACCGGGGAGCTGTTTTTT. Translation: CASRQGFNTGELFF.

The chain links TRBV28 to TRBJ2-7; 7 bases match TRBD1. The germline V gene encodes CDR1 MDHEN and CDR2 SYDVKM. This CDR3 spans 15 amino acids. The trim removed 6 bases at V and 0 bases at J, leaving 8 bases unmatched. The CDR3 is CASRVDRASSYEQYF. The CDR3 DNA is TGTGCCAGCAGGGTAGACAGGGCGAGCTCCTACGAGCAGTACTTC.

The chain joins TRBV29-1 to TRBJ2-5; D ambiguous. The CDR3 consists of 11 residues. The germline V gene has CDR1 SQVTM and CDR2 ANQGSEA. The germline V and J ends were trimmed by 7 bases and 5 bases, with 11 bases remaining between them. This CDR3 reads CSGDLSETQYF. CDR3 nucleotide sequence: TGCAGCGGCGATTTAAGTGAGACCCAGTACTTC.

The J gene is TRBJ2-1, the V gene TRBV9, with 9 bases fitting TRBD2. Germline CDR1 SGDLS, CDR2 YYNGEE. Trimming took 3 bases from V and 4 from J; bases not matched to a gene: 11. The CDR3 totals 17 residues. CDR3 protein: CASSGRTSVLSYNEQFF. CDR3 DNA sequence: TGTGCCAGCAGCGGGCGGACTAGCGTTCTTTCATACAATGAGCAGTTCTTC.

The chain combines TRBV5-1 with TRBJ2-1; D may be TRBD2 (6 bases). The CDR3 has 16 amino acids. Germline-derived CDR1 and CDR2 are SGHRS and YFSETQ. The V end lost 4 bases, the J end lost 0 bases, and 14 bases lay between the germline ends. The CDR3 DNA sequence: TGCGCCAGCAGCGGGGGTAGCGGTATCTCCTACAATGAGCAGTTCTTC. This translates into CASSGGSGISYNEQFF.

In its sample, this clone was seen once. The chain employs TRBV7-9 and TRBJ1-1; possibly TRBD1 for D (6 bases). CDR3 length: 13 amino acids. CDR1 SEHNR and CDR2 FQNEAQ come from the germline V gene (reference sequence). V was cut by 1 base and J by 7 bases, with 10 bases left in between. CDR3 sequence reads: CASSLGGGGEAFF. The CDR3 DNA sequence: TGTGCCAGCAGCTTAGGAGGGGGTGGTGAAGCTTTCTTT. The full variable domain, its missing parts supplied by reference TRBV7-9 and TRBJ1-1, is DTGVSQNPRHKITKRGQNVTFRCDPISEHNRLYWYRQTLGQGPEFLTYFQNEAQLEKSRLLSDRFSAERPKGSFSTLEIQRTEQGDSAMYLCASSLGGGGEAFFGQGTRLTVV.

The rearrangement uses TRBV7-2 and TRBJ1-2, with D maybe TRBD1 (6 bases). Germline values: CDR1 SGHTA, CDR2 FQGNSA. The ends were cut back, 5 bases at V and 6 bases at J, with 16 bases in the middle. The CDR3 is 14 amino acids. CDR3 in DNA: TGTGCCAGCAGCACTCACGGGGGGCGGGATGGCTACACCTTC. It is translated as CASSTHGGRDGYTF. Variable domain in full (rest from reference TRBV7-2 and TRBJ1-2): GAGVSQSPSNKVTEKGKDVELRCDPISGHTALYWYRQSLGQGLEFLIYFQGNSAPDKSGLPSDRFSAERTGGSVSTLTIQRTQQEDSAVYLCASSTHGGRDGYTFGSGTRLTVV.

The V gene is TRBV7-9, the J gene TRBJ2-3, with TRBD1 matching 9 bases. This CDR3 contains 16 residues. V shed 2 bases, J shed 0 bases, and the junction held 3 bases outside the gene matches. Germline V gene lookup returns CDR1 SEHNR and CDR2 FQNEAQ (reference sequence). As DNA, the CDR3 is TGTGCCAGCAGCTTATTCGGACAGGGGAGCACAGATACGCAGTATTTT. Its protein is CASSLFGQGSTDTQYF.